This is a list of T cell receptor beta chains from one sample in a study of cytomegalovirus exposure and HLA in healthy donors. Only in-frame clones appear in the TCRdb table, and some are missing; sequencing was by immunoSEQ multiplex PCR. Counted here are 100,000 to 150,000 clones, around nine tenths occurring once; the ten biggest clones make up 1.9%. The sequencing input was PBMCs. The source is a woman younger than 35 in good health and CMV-seronegative. Each CDR3 is given with its conserved first and last residue. Each record gives: V gene, J gene, CDR3 length, clone size, D gene, CDR3 protein, CDR3 DNA. D genes are given only for firm matches. Size is stated for part of the rows, as once, few or many counts, or as a class when the clone is expanded.

V gene: TRBV7-9; J gene: TRBJ2-5; CDR3 length: 14; clone size: NA; D gene: NA; CDR3 protein: CASSVGVVDETQYF; CDR3 DNA: TGTGCCAGCAGCGTGGGAGTAGTTGATGAGACCCAGTACTTC
V gene: TRBV28; J gene: TRBJ2-7; CDR3 length: 14; clone size: NA; D gene: TRBD1; CDR3 protein: CASSLGQVSYEQYF; CDR3 DNA: TGTGCCAGCAGCCTGGGACAGGTGAGCTACGAGCAGTACTTC
V gene: TRBV19; J gene: TRBJ1-5; CDR3 length: 13; clone size: NA; D gene: NA; CDR3 protein: CASSRSGNQPQHF; CDR3 DNA: TGTGCCAGTAGTAGATCAGGTAATCAGCCCCAGCATTTT
V gene: TRBV5-1; J gene: TRBJ1-1; CDR3 length: 15; clone size: NA; D gene: TRBD1; CDR3 protein: CASSGTGDRNTEAFF; CDR3 DNA: TGCGCCAGCAGCGGGACAGGGGATAGGAACACTGAAGCTTTCTTT
V gene: TRBV11-1; J gene: TRBJ1-1; CDR3 length: 16; clone size: NA; D gene: NA; CDR3 protein: CASSSPRGRGYTEAFF; CDR3 DNA: TGTGCCAGCAGCTCCCCCCGGGGCAGGGGATACACTGAAGCTTTCTTT
V gene: TRBV27; J gene: TRBJ2-2; CDR3 length: 16; clone size: NA; D gene: TRBD1; CDR3 protein: CASSSHRGANTGELFF; CDR3 DNA: TGTGCCAGCAGTTCCCACAGGGGTGCCAACACCGGGGAGCTGTTTTTT
V gene: TRBV5-1; J gene: TRBJ1-4; CDR3 length: 14; clone size: NA; D gene: NA; CDR3 protein: CASSLQGINEKLFF; CDR3 DNA: TGCGCCAGCAGCTTGCAGGGAATTAATGAAAAACTGTTTTTT
V gene: TRBV4-3; J gene: TRBJ2-1; CDR3 length: 17; clone size: NA; D gene: TRBD2; CDR3 protein: CASSQDGLAGGYNEQFF; CDR3 DNA: TGCGCCAGCAGCCAAGATGGTCTAGCGGGAGGATACAATGAGCAGTTCTTC
V gene: TRBV28; J gene: TRBJ2-7; CDR3 length: 17; clone size: NA; D gene: TRBD2; CDR3 protein: CASSLEARGRASYEQYF; CDR3 DNA: TGTGCCAGCAGTTTAGAAGCTCGCGGGAGGGCTTCCTACGAGCAGTACTTC
V gene: TRBV5-4; J gene: TRBJ1-5; CDR3 length: 18; clone size: NA; D gene: TRBD1; CDR3 protein: CASSFRQGAGFGNQPQHF; CDR3 DNA: TGTGCCAGCAGCTTCCGACAGGGGGCCGGTTTTGGCAATCAGCCCCAGCATTTT
V gene: TRBV1; J gene: TRBJ1-2; CDR3 length: 16; clone size: once; D gene: NA; CDR3 protein: CTSSPYPGQLNYGYTF; CDR3 DNA: TGCACCAGCAGCCCCTACCCGGGACAGCTCAACTATGGCTACACCTTC
V gene: TRBV4-2; J gene: TRBJ2-1; CDR3 length: 21; clone size: once; D gene: TRBD2; CDR3 protein: CASSQVTARVGREYRGNEQFF; CDR3 DNA: TGTGCCAGCAGCCAAGTCACAGCCCGGGTAGGGCGGGAGTATAGGGGCAATGAGCAGTTCTTC
V gene: TRBV30; J gene: TRBJ1-3; CDR3 length: 15; clone size: NA; D gene: TRBD1; CDR3 protein: CASSRRGLSGNTIYF; CDR3 DNA: TGTGCCTCGAGTCGGAGGGGGCTCTCTGGAAACACCATATATTTT
V gene: TRBV6-5; J gene: TRBJ2-2; CDR3 length: 16; clone size: few; D gene: TRBD2; CDR3 protein: CASSYSWGGNTGELFF; CDR3 DNA: TGTGCCAGCAGTTACTCGTGGGGGGGGAACACCGGGGAGCTGTTTTTT
V gene: TRBV12-5; J gene: TRBJ2-7; CDR3 length: 16; clone size: NA; D gene: NA; CDR3 protein: CASGPEGFLGNYEQYF; CDR3 DNA: TGTGCTAGTGGTCCAGAGGGCTTCCTGGGAAACTACGAGCAGTACTTC
V gene: TRBV9; J gene: TRBJ1-3; CDR3 length: 17; clone size: NA; D gene: TRBD1; CDR3 protein: CASSPRQGFGTGNTIYF; CDR3 DNA: TGTGCCAGCAGCCCTCGACAGGGATTCGGTACTGGAAACACCATATATTTT
V gene: TRBV6-6; J gene: TRBJ2-2; CDR3 length: 15; clone size: NA; D gene: NA; CDR3 protein: CASSYVPVRTGELFF; CDR3 DNA: TGTGCCAGCAGTTACGTCCCTGTCAGAACCGGGGAGCTGTTTTTT
V gene: TRBV4-1; J gene: TRBJ1-1; CDR3 length: 15; clone size: few; D gene: NA; CDR3 protein: CASSAPGQGTTEAFF; CDR3 DNA: TGCGCCAGCAGCGCGCCTGGCCAGGGGACCACTGAAGCTTTCTTT
V gene: TRBV6-1; J gene: TRBJ1-1; CDR3 length: 13; clone size: NA; D gene: NA; CDR3 protein: CASSQVVYTEAFF; CDR3 DNA: TGTGCCAGCAGTCAAGTCGTGTACACTGAAGCTTTCTTT
V gene: TRBV29-1; J gene: TRBJ2-7; CDR3 length: 13; clone size: NA; D gene: NA; CDR3 protein: CSVELGSSYEQYF; CDR3 DNA: TGCAGCGTTGAACTGGGGAGCTCCTACGAGCAGTACTTC
V gene: TRBV28; J gene: TRBJ1-5; CDR3 length: 16; clone size: few; D gene: TRBD1; CDR3 protein: CASSLTGTGRGQPQHF; CDR3 DNA: TGTGCCAGCAGTCTGACCGGGACAGGGCGAGGACAGCCCCAGCATTTT
V gene: TRBV9; J gene: TRBJ1-5; CDR3 length: 14; clone size: NA; D gene: TRBD1; CDR3 protein: CASSAGTGDQPQHF; CDR3 DNA: TGTGCCAGCAGCGCCGGGACAGGGGATCAGCCCCAGCATTTT
V gene: TRBV18; J gene: TRBJ2-7; CDR3 length: 17; clone size: once; D gene: TRBD2; CDR3 protein: CASSPDSSGGASYEQYF; CDR3 DNA: TGTGCCAGCTCACCGGATAGTAGCGGGGGGGCGTCCTACGAGCAGTACTTC
V gene: TRBV5-1; J gene: TRBJ2-5; CDR3 length: 14; clone size: NA; D gene: TRBD1; CDR3 protein: CASRTGTGTETQYF; CDR3 DNA: TGCGCCAGCAGGACCGGGACAGGGACGGAGACCCAGTACTTC
V gene: TRBV6-4; J gene: TRBJ2-6; CDR3 length: 19; clone size: NA; D gene: TRBD1; CDR3 protein: CASSNPRLTGGRKANVLTF; CDR3 DNA: TGTGCCAGCAGCAACCCGCGCTTGACAGGGGGCCGCAAAGCCAACGTCCTGACTTTC
V gene: TRBV29-1; J gene: TRBJ1-2; CDR3 length: 13; clone size: NA; D gene: NA; CDR3 protein: CSVAGRLNYGYTF; CDR3 DNA: TGCAGCGTTGCTGGCAGACTAAACTATGGCTACACCTTC
V gene: TRBV12-5; J gene: TRBJ1-5; CDR3 length: 16; clone size: NA; D gene: TRBD1; CDR3 protein: CASGSNPGTDNQPQHF; CDR3 DNA: TGTGCTAGTGGTTCCAACCCTGGGACAGACAATCAGCCCCAGCATTTT
V gene: TRBV13; J gene: TRBJ1-6; CDR3 length: 14; clone size: NA; D gene: TRBD1; CDR3 protein: CASSLDRDNSPLHF; CDR3 DNA: TGTGCCAGCAGCTTGGACAGGGATAATTCACCCCTCCACTTT
V gene: TRBV18; J gene: TRBJ1-5; CDR3 length: 14; clone size: NA; D gene: NA; CDR3 protein: CASSPGTSNQPQHF; CDR3 DNA: TGTGCCAGCTCACCAGGGACAAGCAATCAGCCCCAGCATTTT